Listed below are T cell receptor beta chains from one sample, sequenced in a study of CD8 T cells in Susac syndrome. TCRdb re-derived calls from the immunoSEQ multiplex PCR reads in MiXCR, one entry per CDR3 protein. The data hold fewer than 90,000 distinct CDR3 sequences, with roughly 92% observed a single time. Sample: CD8+ T cells from PBMCs. The source of these receptors is a human donor with Susac syndrome. Each CDR3 is given with its conserved first and last residue. D genes are given only for firm matches. Not all rows give a size; the values are once, few, many and, for expanded clones, a class.

CDR3 protein: CATSRPASGNHEQYF
CDR3 DNA: TGTGCCACCAGCAGACCGGCTAGCGGGAACCACGAGCAGTACTTC
V gene: TRBV15
D gene: TRBD2
J gene: TRBJ2-7
clone size: once

CDR3 protein: CASSYPELSEQFF
CDR3 DNA: TGTGCCAGCAGTTACCCCGAACTTAGCGAGCAGTTCTTC
V gene: TRBV6-6
D gene: -
J gene: TRBJ2-1
clone size: -

CDR3 protein: CASRRQAGAYEQYF
CDR3 DNA: TGTGCCAGCAGGCGACAGGCTGGGGCCTACGAGCAGTACTTC
V gene: TRBV28
D gene: -
J gene: TRBJ2-7
clone size: -

CDR3 protein: CASSGGLAGINYEQYF
CDR3 DNA: TGCGCCAGCAGCGGAGGACTAGCGGGTATAAACTACGAGCAGTACTTC
V gene: TRBV5-1
D gene: TRBD2
J gene: TRBJ2-7
clone size: -

CDR3 protein: CSVLGGALAKNIQYF
CDR3 DNA: TGCAGCGTCCTGGGGGGGGCGTTAGCCAAAAACATTCAGTACTTC
V gene: TRBV29-1
D gene: -
J gene: TRBJ2-4
clone size: -

CDR3 protein: CASSHGHPELFF
CDR3 DNA: TGTGCCAGCAGTCACGGCCATCCGGAGCTGTTTTTT
V gene: TRBV12-3/TRBV12-4
D gene: -
J gene: TRBJ2-2
clone size: -

CDR3 protein: CASVRGLGTEAFF
CDR3 DNA: TGTGCCAGTGTCAGGGGATTGGGCACTGAAGCTTTCTTT
V gene: TRBV19
D gene: -
J gene: TRBJ1-1
clone size: -

CDR3 protein: CATSERGRGTGRETQYF
CDR3 DNA: TGTGCCACCAGTGAACGTGGCCGAGGGACAGGGAGAGAGACCCAGTACTTC
V gene: TRBV24-1
D gene: TRBD1
J gene: TRBJ2-5
clone size: -

CDR3 protein: CASSLSTDSNQPQHF
CDR3 DNA: TGTGCCAGCAGTTTATCAACAGATAGCAATCAGCCCCAGCATTTT
V gene: TRBV27
D gene: -
J gene: TRBJ1-5
clone size: -

CDR3 protein: CSARGMGNTGELFF
CDR3 DNA: TGCAGTGCTAGGGGGATGGGGAACACCGGGGAGCTGTTTTTT
V gene: TRBV20-1
D gene: -
J gene: TRBJ2-2
clone size: -

CDR3 protein: CASSQDTAGGGEQFF
CDR3 DNA: TGCGCCAGCAGCCAAGATACAGCGGGGGGAGGTGAGCAGTTCTTC
V gene: TRBV4-1
D gene: TRBD2
J gene: TRBJ2-1
clone size: -

CDR3 protein: CASSRTSGIHEQYF
CDR3 DNA: TGTGCCAGCAGCCGGACTAGCGGGATCCACGAGCAGTACTTC
V gene: TRBV7-9
D gene: TRBD2
J gene: TRBJ2-7
clone size: once

CDR3 protein: CASSQTGLAKNIQYF
CDR3 DNA: TGCGCCAGCAGCCAAACAGGGTTAGCCAAAAACATTCAGTACTTC
V gene: TRBV4-1
D gene: -
J gene: TRBJ2-4
clone size: -

CDR3 protein: CASEAGEDTQYF
CDR3 DNA: TGTGCCAGCGAGGCGGGGGAGGATACGCAGTATTTT
V gene: TRBV5-4
D gene: TRBD2
J gene: TRBJ2-3
clone size: -

CDR3 protein: CASSESQGARGYTF
CDR3 DNA: TGTGCCAGCAGTGAAAGTCAGGGGGCTCGGGGCTACACCTTC
V gene: TRBV2
D gene: TRBD1
J gene: TRBJ1-2
clone size: -

CDR3 protein: CASSARAAAKNIQYF
CDR3 DNA: TGTGCCAGCAGTGCCCGGGCCGCAGCCAAAAACATTCAGTACTTC
V gene: TRBV2
D gene: -
J gene: TRBJ2-4
clone size: once

CDR3 protein: CASSSDQPQHF
CDR3 DNA: TGTGCCAGTAGCTCAGATCAGCCCCAGCATTTT
V gene: TRBV19
D gene: -
J gene: TRBJ1-5
clone size: -

CDR3 protein: CASSLVLDGAPGELFF
CDR3 DNA: TGCGCCAGCAGCTTGGTCCTTGACGGGGCCCCCGGGGAGCTGTTTTTT
V gene: TRBV5-1
D gene: -
J gene: TRBJ2-2
clone size: -